A single T cell receptor beta chain is shown here with its context. This entry comes from a study of CD8 T cells in Susac syndrome. Study-level information: Patients with Susac syndrome were therapy-naive, taking corticosteroids, with some also receiving intravenous immunoglobulin, or taking intravenous immunoglobulin alone at the time their blood was drawn.

The CDR3 length is 15 residues. The V end was cut by 1 base, the J end by 1 base, with 14 bases between. Germline loops: CDR1 DFQATT, CDR2 SNEGSKA (reference sequence). With random hexamers, 0.5 to 1 ug RNA was reverse transcribed. TCRdb re-analysed the immunoSEQ multiplex PCR reads in MiXCR, keeping a single row per CDR3 protein. Of about 130,000 distinct CDR3 sequences listed, more than 90% are singletons. The chain couples TRBV20-1 to TRBJ2-7; a possible D gene is TRBD1 (5 bases). Sequencing used CD8+ T cells from PBMCs. This TCR came from a human donor with Susac syndrome. The DNA for the CDR3 is TGCAGTGCTAGAGTTGATGGTGACAGTTCCTACGAGCAGTACTTC. It encodes CSARVDGDSSYEQYF.